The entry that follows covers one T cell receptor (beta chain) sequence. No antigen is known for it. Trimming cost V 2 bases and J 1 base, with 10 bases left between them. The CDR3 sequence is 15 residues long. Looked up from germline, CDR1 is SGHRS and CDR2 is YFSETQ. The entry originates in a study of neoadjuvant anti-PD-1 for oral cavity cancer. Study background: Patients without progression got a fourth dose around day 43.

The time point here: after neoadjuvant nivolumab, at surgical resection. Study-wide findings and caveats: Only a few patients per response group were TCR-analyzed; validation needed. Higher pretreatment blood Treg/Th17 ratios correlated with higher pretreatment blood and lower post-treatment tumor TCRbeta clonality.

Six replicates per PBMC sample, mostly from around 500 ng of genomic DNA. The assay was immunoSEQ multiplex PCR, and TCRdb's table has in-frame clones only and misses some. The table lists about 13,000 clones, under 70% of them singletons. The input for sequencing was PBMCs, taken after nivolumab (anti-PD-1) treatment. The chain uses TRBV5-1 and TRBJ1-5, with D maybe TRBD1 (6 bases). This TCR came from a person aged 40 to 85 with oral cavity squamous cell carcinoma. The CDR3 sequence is CASSLGGGSNQPQHF. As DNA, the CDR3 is TGCGCCAGCAGCTTAGGAGGGGGAAGCAATCAGCCCCAGCATTTT. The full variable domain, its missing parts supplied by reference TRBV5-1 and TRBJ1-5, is KAGVTQTPRYLIKTRGQQVTLSCSPISGHRSVSWYQQTPGQGLQFLFEYFSETQRNKGNFPGRFSGRQFSNSRSEMNVSTLELGDSALYLCASSLGGGSNQPQHFGDGTRLSIL.